This entry describes one TCR beta chain. Its antigen remains unknown. The sample originates from a study of T cell responses to AZD1222 COVID-19 vaccine. General study results and limits: Two doses of AZD1222 preceded a rise in Spike-specific TCR breadth and depth.

The table came from immunoSEQ multiplex PCR; TCRdb's copy has only in-frame clones and leaves some out. The sample lists approximately 45,000 clones, around 89% occurring once. The CDR3 length is 14 residues. V was trimmed by 3 bases and J by 4 bases, leaving 12 bases between them. Germline-derived CDR1 and CDR2 are SNHLY and FYNNEI. This clonotype originated in an adult who received the AZD1222 COVID-19 vaccine. Material: peripheral blood, obtained 28 days after the second AZD1222 dose. The chain combines TRBV2 with TRBJ1-2; D remains ambiguous. CDR3 loop: CASSDVGTSYGYTF. In nucleotides, the CDR3 is TGTGCCAGCAGTGACGTGGGAACTAGCTATGGCTACACCTTC.